This T cell receptor beta chain derives from a study of CD8 T cells in Susac syndrome. J lost 4 bases, V lost 7 bases, and 7 bases had no gene match. CDR3 length: 14 amino acids. CD8+ and CD4+ T cells from blood underwent TCR beta sequencing. While CD8+ and CD4+ T cells were isolated negatively, TEMRA cells were enriched by FACS. A quantity of about 0.5 to 1 ug RNA underwent reverse transcription using random hexamers. Amplification of TCR beta CDR3 used immunoSEQ multiplex PCR across 54 Vbeta and 13 Jbeta. MiXCR was run by TCRdb on the immunoSEQ multiplex PCR reads, yielding one entry per CDR3 protein. The sample records 80,000 or so distinct CDR3 sequences, 94% being singletons.

The rearrangement uses TRBV12-3 or TRBV12-4 and TRBJ2-1; 7 nucleotides line up with TRBD2. The clonotype comes from a human donor in good health. The sample taken for sequencing was CD8+ T cells from PBMCs. The CDR3 reads CASTPGTTYNEQFF. In DNA, the CDR3 is TGTGCCAGCACCCCCGGGACTACTTACAATGAGCAGTTCTTC.